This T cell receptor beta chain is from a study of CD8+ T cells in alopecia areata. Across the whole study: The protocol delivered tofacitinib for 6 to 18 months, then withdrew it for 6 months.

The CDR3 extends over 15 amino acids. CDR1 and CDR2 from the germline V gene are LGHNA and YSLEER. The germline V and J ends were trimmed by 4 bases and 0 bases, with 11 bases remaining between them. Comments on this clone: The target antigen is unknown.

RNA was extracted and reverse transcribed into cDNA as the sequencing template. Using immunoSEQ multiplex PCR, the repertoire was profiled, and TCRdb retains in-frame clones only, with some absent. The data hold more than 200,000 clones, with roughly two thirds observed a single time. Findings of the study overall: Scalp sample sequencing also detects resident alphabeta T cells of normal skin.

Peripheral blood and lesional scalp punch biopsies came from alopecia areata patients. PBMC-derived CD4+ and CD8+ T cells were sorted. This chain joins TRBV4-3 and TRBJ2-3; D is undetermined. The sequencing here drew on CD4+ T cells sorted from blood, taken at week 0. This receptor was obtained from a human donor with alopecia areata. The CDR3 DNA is TGCGCCAGCAGCCCGGCGAGTGTGAGCACAGATACGCAGTATTTT. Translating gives CASSPASVSTDTQYF.